This T cell receptor beta chain was sequenced in a study of OX40 agonist ivuxolimab in advanced cancers. The wider study: Intravenous ivuxolimab was administered to patients every 2 weeks at 0.01 to 10 mg/kg.

CDR3 length equals 15 residues. Germline CDR1 SGHNT, CDR2 YENEEA. Trimming at V came to 3 bases and at J to 4 bases, leaving 1 base not matched to a gene. General study findings and limits: Dosing at 0.1 to 3.0 mg/kg was accompanied by clonal expansion of CD4+ and CD8+ blood T cells by week 6. Normalized T-cell clonal expansion was also low in a subset of nonresponders.

Measured with immunoSEQ multiplex PCR; TCRdb has only the in-frame clones, and not every one. Among about 47,000 clones, roughly nine tenths were seen once, and the ten largest hold around 15%. Note on this clone: Its antigen is as yet unknown.

The chain employs TRBV11-3 and TRBJ2-2, with 11 bases identical to TRBD2. This TCR was recovered from an adult with an advanced solid tumor such as melanoma, head and neck, liver or kidney cancer. Material: CD4+ or CD8+ T cells sorted from blood, obtained in a trial of the OX40 agonist ivuxolimab. This CDR3 reads CASSLLAGGTGELFF. In DNA, the CDR3 is TGTGCCAGCAGCTTGCTAGCGGGGGGCACCGGGGAGCTGTTTTTT.